This is a list of T cell receptor beta chains from one sample in a study of blood T cell repertoires in COVID-19. Profiled with immunoSEQ multiplex PCR; TCRdb holds only in-frame clones, not every one. The data show over 200,000 clones, almost 90% seen once. The sample comprised peripheral blood. The origin of the receptors is a woman in her fifties or sixties with acute or convalescent COVID-19. The CDR3 runs from the conserved cysteine through the conserved F or W.

TRBV7-6	TRBJ2-7	CASSPWDRPYEQYF
TRBV15	TRBJ2-1	CATRDTTGLSGNNEQFF
TRBV2	TRBJ1-1	CASKAVRGGTEAFF
TRBV20-1	TRBJ1-2	CSERYGYTF
TRBV29-1	TRBJ2-1	CTGSGGAPSYNEQFF
TRBV5-8	TRBJ2-4	CASSLDQGKNIQYF
TRBV9	TRBJ2-2	CASSDRDRGWTGELFF
TRBV7-2	TRBJ2-4	CASSPAGGIQYF
TRBV28	TRBJ1-2	CASNRQGPDGYTF
TRBV19	TRBJ1-2	CASRDPDRGDYGYTF
TRBV4-1	TRBJ2-3	CASSLRTSGGTDTQYF
TRBV6-6	TRBJ1-2	CASRIAGDNYGYTF